This TCR beta chain appears in the sequencing data of a study of cytomegalovirus exposure and HLA in healthy donors. Study-level points and caveats: Reported results showed that the classifier diagnosed cytomegalovirus status with high specificity and sensitivity.

The CDR3 extends over 15 amino acids. V gave up 5 bases and J gave up 0 bases; unmatched junction bases: 3. Germline CDR1 and CDR2: SEHNR and FQNEAQ (reference sequence). Turning to this clone: Its antigen remains unknown.

Profiling relied on immunoSEQ multiplex PCR, and the TCRdb table lists in-frame clones only, not all of them. The sample has 150,000 to 200,000 clones; 86% are singletons. The TCR comes from a woman between 18 and 29 years old in good health and CMV-seronegative. The rearrangement joins TRBV7-9 to TRBJ2-1; TRBD1 matches at 8 bases. The sequenced material came from PBMCs. The CDR3 bases are TGTGCCAGCAGCGCACAGGGGGGCTCCTACAATGAGCAGTTCTTC. It specifies CASSAQGGSYNEQFF. The variable domain in full, completed from reference TRBV7-9 and TRBJ2-1, reads DTGVSQNPRHKITKRGQNVTFRCDPISEHNRLYWYRQTLGQGPEFLTYFQNEAQLEKSRLLSDRFSAERPKGSFSTLEIQRTEQGDSAMYLCASSAQGGSYNEQFFGPGTRLTVL.